This T cell receptor (beta chain) was sequenced during a study of early T cells in non-severe SARS-CoV-2 infection. At the level of the study: The input, bulk RNA from unsorted whole blood, was sequenced, and chains were unpaired. Points from the study as a whole: Matching with VDJdb favored anti-spike CD8 responses (missing private and CD4 specificities).

Germline CDR1 is SGHVS and CDR2 is FNYEAQ. The CDR3 contains 13 residues. Trimming took off 2 bases at V and 4 bases at J, with 6 bases between the two ends. Note on this clonotype: Its antigen is currently unknown.

Each cDNA molecule carried a unique molecular identifier. TCRdb fed the 5' RACE reads into MiXCR, producing one record per CDR3 protein. The sample has about 60,000 distinct CDR3 sequences, 18% seen once. The chain uses TRBV7-6 and TRBJ1-3; D unresolved. Material: whole blood, obtained at baseline. The TCR originated in an adult who was a healthcare worker with PCR-confirmed SARS-CoV-2 infection or an uninfected control (not recorded which). CDR3 protein: CASSLSQGNTIYF. The CDR3 DNA is TGTGCCAGCAGCTTATCGCAGGGAAACACCATATATTTT. The variable domain in full, completed from reference TRBV7-6 and TRBJ1-3, reads GAGVSQSPRYKVTKRGQDVALRCDPISGHVSLYWYRQALGQGPEFLTYFNYEAQQDKSGLPNDRFSAERPEGSISTLTIQRTEQRDSAMYRCASSLSQGNTIYFGEGSWLTVV.